One and the same sample provided the 29 T cell receptor beta chains below, sequenced in a study of shared clonotypes between healthy human individuals. The assay was immunoSEQ multiplex PCR, and TCRdb's table has in-frame clones only and misses some. Among about 520,000 clones listed, around 95% were seen once. The sequencing input was naive CD4+ T cells sorted from blood. Stated subset: CD45RA+ positively selected. Receptors were obtained from a woman aged 25 to 39 in good health.

The V gene is TRBV28, the J gene TRBJ2-1; no definite D call. Germline CDR1 reads MDHEN; CDR2 reads SYDVKM. There are 11 residues in the CDR3. V lost 3 bases to trimming and J lost 14 bases, with 11 bases between them. The CDR3 DNA reads as TGTGCCAGCAGTTTCCGCCGTCGGGAGTTCTTC. Its translation is CASSFRRREFF.

This clone was detected only once. The chain uses TRBV6-4 and TRBJ2-1; D is possibly TRBD2 (5 bases). This CDR3 has 20 amino acids. Germline loops: CDR1 MRHNA, CDR2 SNTAGT. V lost 7 bases, J lost 0 bases, and 28 bases lay in between. The CDR3 DNA is TGTGCCAGCACCGACGGTTCCGAGAGGGTGCCGACCCTCTCCTACAATGAGCAGTTCTTC. It translates to CASTDGSERVPTLSYNEQFF.

The gene calls are TRBV29-1 and TRBJ1-4; 8 bases fit TRBD1. CDR1 is SQVTM and CDR2 is ANQGSEA in the germline V gene. Losses at the gene ends were 6 bases for V and 4 bases for J; bases not matched to a gene: 7. The CDR3 runs to 14 residues. This CDR3 reads CSVAARGLNEKLFF. CDR3 DNA sequence: TGCAGCGTCGCCGCCAGGGGGCTTAATGAAAAACTGTTTTTT.

The chain uses TRBV5-8 and TRBJ2-1; 7 bases fit TRBD2. With V trimmed by 4 bases and J by 8 bases, 15 bases remained unmatched. Germline V CDR1 and CDR2: SGHTS, YDEGEE. This CDR3 spans 16 amino acids. The CDR3 reads CASSLGLAAGFDEQFF. For the CDR3, the DNA is TGTGCCAGCAGCCTGGGTTTGGCAGCGGGATTCGATGAGCAGTTCTTC.

This chain links TRBV28 with TRBJ2-5; no clear D gene. The DNA matches TRBJ2-7 better at its end, which makes the J call doubtful. Germline V lookup: CDR1 MDHEN, CDR2 SYDVKM. The CDR3 sequence is 13 residues long. The CDR3 is CASPGQSSYEQYF. The CDR3 coding sequence is TGTGCCAGCCCCGGGCAGAGCTCCTACGAGCAGTACTTC.

This sequence joins TRBV11-2 and TRBJ2-5; 9 bases agree with TRBD2. From germline, CDR1 is SGHAT and CDR2 FQNNGV. J gave up 7 bases and V 7 bases, and 7 bases lay outside the gene matches. CDR3 length: 13 residues. In DNA, the CDR3 is TGTGCCAGCACGACTAGCGGTGAAGGGACCCAGTACTTC. Protein product: CASTTSGEGTQYF.

This sequence joins TRBV28 and TRBJ2-5; 8 bases agree with TRBD1. CDR1 and CDR2 (germline): MDHEN, SYDVKM. V was pared by 3 bases and J by 5 bases, with 8 bases of the junction left unmatched. This CDR3 is built from 15 residues. The CDR3 spells CASSLPRGRRETQYF. In nucleotides, the CDR3 is TGTGCCAGCAGTTTGCCCAGGGGGCGCCGTGAGACCCAGTACTTC.

As DNA, the CDR3 is TGTGCCAGCAGTTTCGTTTTATTCTCCTACGAGCAGTACTTC. Its translation: CASSFVLFSYEQYF. The genes are TRBV28 and TRBJ2-7; D is unclear. CDR3 length: 14 amino acids. Germline V lookup: CDR1 MDHEN, CDR2 SYDVKM. V lost 3 bases to trimming and J lost 0 bases, with 9 bases between them.

The gene calls are TRBV29-1 and TRBJ2-7; TRBD2 matches at 7 bases. V trimming: 4 bases; J trimming: 2 bases; junction bases outside the gene matches: 2. CDR3 length: 12 residues. Germline CDR1 is SQVTM and CDR2 is ANQGSEA. The CDR3 DNA reads TGCAGCGTTGTGACTAGCACCTACGAGCAGTACTTC. Amino acid sequence: CSVVTSTYEQYF.

The rearrangement joins TRBV6-5 to TRBJ2-2, with D tentatively TRBD2 (7 bases). V was cut by 2 bases and J by 5 bases, with 9 bases left in between. The germline CDR1 and CDR2 sequences are MNHEY and SVGAGI. The CDR3 is 14 residues long. In nucleotides, the CDR3 is TGTGCCAGCAGTTACGAGGGGGGGACCGGGGAGCTGTTTTTT. Translation: CASSYEGGTGELFF.

The rearrangement links TRBV28 to TRBJ1-2; 7 nucleotides line up with TRBD1. Germline-derived CDR1 and CDR2 are MDHEN and SYDVKM. The V gene end was trimmed by 5 bases and the J gene end by 7 bases; junction bases not matched to a gene: 1. The CDR3 runs 11 residues. This chain's CDR3 is CASSTGVGYTF. The CDR3 DNA is TGTGCCAGCAGTACAGGGGTTGGCTACACCTTC.

This clone was detected only once. The chain joins TRBV4-1 to TRBJ2-4; 11 bases agree with TRBD1. The CDR3 length is 18 residues. Germline V gene sequence: CDR1 MGHRA, CDR2 YSYEKL. J lost 2 bases, V lost 3 bases, and 9 bases had no gene match. The chain's CDR3 is CASSHPIGQGASKNIQYF. Written as DNA, the CDR3 is TGCGCCAGCAGCCACCCGATAGGACAGGGGGCATCCAAAAACATTCAGTACTTC.

The genes are TRBV4-1 and TRBJ2-7, with D tentatively TRBD2 (5 bases). The CDR3 loop spans 13 amino acids. Trimming removed 1 base at V and 6 bases at J, with 10 bases between. In germline, CDR1 is MGHRA, CDR2 YSYEKL. The CDR3 region is CASSQARGSEQYF. CDR3 nucleotide sequence: TGCGCCAGCAGCCAAGCCCGAGGGAGCGAGCAGTACTTC.

CDR3 DNA sequence: TGCGCCAGCAGCTTTAGCGGGAGGAGTAACTACAATGAGCAGTTCTTC. Its translation is CASSFSGRSNYNEQFF. The V gene is TRBV5-1, the J gene TRBJ2-1; the match to TRBD2 covers 10 bases. The trim removed 2 bases at V and 3 bases at J, leaving 5 bases unmatched. The germline gives CDR1 SGHRS, CDR2 YFSETQ. CDR3 size: 16 residues.

CDR3: CSVLAGAGEQFF. CDR3 DNA: TGCAGCGTTCTAGCGGGAGCGGGAGAGCAGTTCTTC. This chain joins TRBV29-1 and TRBJ2-1; 10 bases agree with TRBD2. J gave up 10 bases and V 5 bases, and 5 bases lay outside the gene matches. Germline assignment: CDR1 SQVTM and CDR2 ANQGSEA. The CDR3 covers 12 residues.

This rearrangement joins TRBV6-5 to TRBJ2-2; D unclear. Germline V CDR1 and CDR2: MNHEY, SVGAGI. There are 11 residues in the CDR3. Trimming left V 5 bases short and J 6 bases short, with 4 bases between. CDR3 nucleotide sequence: TGTGCCAGCAGTGAGGCCGGGGAGCTGTTTTTT. Its translation: CASSEAGELFF.

The chain couples TRBV10-3 to TRBJ1-1; 9 bases line up with TRBD1. Germline V CDR1 and CDR2: ENHRY, SYGVKD. V shed 7 bases and J 5 bases; nucleotides not matched to a gene: 8. The CDR3 covers 14 residues. CDR3 DNA sequence: TGTGCCATCAAGACAGGGGGGGGTCGGACTGAAGCTTTCTTT. Its protein product is CAIKTGGGRTEAFF.

The chain's CDR3 is CASSRGGTGGHVTYGYTF. CDR3 DNA sequence: TGTGCCAGCAGCCGGGGAGGGACAGGGGGCCATGTTACCTATGGCTACACCTTC. The V gene is TRBV5-4, the J gene TRBJ1-2, with 12 bases matching TRBD1. Germline V lookup: CDR1 SGHNT, CDR2 YYREEE (reference sequence). V was clipped by 4 bases and J by 4 bases; unmatched bases: 14. The CDR3 spans 18 residues.

This clone was found once. Other DNA sequences in the same sample also yield this CDR3. DNA for the CDR3: TGTGCTAGTGGTTTCGGAGGGAACACTGAAGCTTTCTTT. Amino acid sequence: CASGFGGNTEAFF. J is TRBJ1-1 and V is TRBV12-5; D remains ambiguous. CDR1 LGHNT and CDR2 FRNRAP come from the germline V gene. CDR3 length equals 13 residues. Trimming shortened V by 3 bases and J by 1 base, and 6 bases separated the two germline ends.

The gene calls are TRBV28 and TRBJ2-7; 9 nucleotides match TRBD1. The CDR3 is made up of 13 amino acids. Looked up from germline, CDR1 is MDHEN and CDR2 is SYDVKM. The V segment lost 8 bases and the J segment 5 bases; nucleotides outside the gene matches: 7. The CDR3 is CASSRDRVHEQYF. The DNA of the CDR3 is TGTGCCAGCTCCCGGGACAGGGTGCACGAGCAGTACTTC.

The genes are TRBV7-2 and TRBJ1-2; TRBD1 aligns across 9 bases. The CDR3 has 16 residues. V lost 5 bases to trimming and J lost 8 bases; unmatched junction nucleotides: 15. CDR1 SGHTA and CDR2 FQGNSA come from the germline V gene. CDR3 nucleotide sequence: TGTGCCAGCAGCCCGGCATCGATACAGGGGGCGCTGGGCTACACCTTC. Translated, it gives CASSPASIQGALGYTF.

The genes are TRBV28 and TRBJ2-7; 8 bases are a match to TRBD2. This CDR3 comprises 15 residues. Germline V gene sequence: CDR1 MDHEN, CDR2 SYDVKM. Losses at the gene ends were 8 bases for V and 4 bases for J; bases not matched to a gene: 13. This CDR3 is CASYPAGESLYEQYF. CDR3 nucleotide sequence: TGTGCCAGCTACCCAGCGGGAGAGAGTCTATACGAGCAGTACTTC.

The gene calls are TRBV6-6 and TRBJ2-5; tentative D call: TRBD1 (9 bases). Trimming removed 3 bases from V and 5 bases from J, with 13 bases in between. The CDR3 is 14 residues long. Germline V lookup: CDR1 MNHNY, CDR2 SVGAGI (reference sequence). As DNA, the CDR3 is TGTGCCAGCAGTTATAGCGGGACAGGGGAGACCCAGTACTTC. Amino acids: CASSYSGTGETQYF.

V usage is TRBV4-1 and J usage is TRBJ2-7; TRBD2 matches 13 bases. The length of the CDR3 is 15 residues. Germline CDR1 is MGHRA and CDR2 is YSYEKL. The V segment lost 4 bases and the J segment 4 bases; nucleotides outside the gene matches: 4. CDR3 coding DNA: TGCGCCAGCAGCCGCGGGACTAGCGGGGCATACGAGCAGTACTTC. Translated: CASSRGTSGAYEQYF.

As to this clone: One end of the junction is discordant with germline, which a read error may explain. The chain recombines TRBV25-1 with TRBJ1-5, with D unclear. This CDR3 spans 14 amino acids. Germline V gene lookup returns CDR1 MGHDK and CDR2 SYGVNS. The CDR3 spells CASSEYRSNQPQHF. The CDR3 region has the DNA TGTGCCAGCAGCGAATACCGTAGCAATCAGCCCCAGCATTTT.

The genes are TRBV5-6 and TRBJ2-5, with 7 bases fitting TRBD2. The CDR3 contains 15 residues. V shed 5 bases and J 3 bases; nucleotides not matched to a gene: 10. The germline CDR1 and CDR2 sequences are SGHDT and YYEEEE. The CDR3 nucleotides read TGTGCCAGCAGTAAGCGGGAACCCCAAAAAGAGACCCAGTACTTC. This gives the protein CASSKREPQKETQYF.

As concerns this clone: Different DNA sequences within this sample yield the same CDR3. The chain joins TRBV28 to TRBJ2-6; tentative D call: TRBD1 (6 bases). This CDR3 region has 15 residues. The V end was cut by 2 bases, the J end by 1 base, with 6 bases between. Germline CDR1 reads MDHEN; CDR2 reads SYDVKM. The chain's CDR3 is CASSLQGSGANVLTF. CDR3 sequence (DNA): TGTGCCAGCAGTTTACAGGGGTCTGGGGCCAACGTCCTGACTTTC.

This chain uses TRBV4-2 with TRBJ2-7, with D unclear. This CDR3 has 22 amino acids. Germline loops: CDR1 LGHNA, CDR2 YNFKEQ. V was trimmed by 1 base and J by 0 bases, leaving 31 bases between them. This chain's CDR3 is CASSQGSFVKALIPKSSYEQYF. In DNA form, the CDR3 reads TGTGCCAGCAGCCAAGGGTCTTTCGTCAAGGCTCTGATACCAAAGAGCTCCTACGAGCAGTACTTC.

This chain connects TRBV9 to TRBJ2-1, with D unresolved. From germline, CDR1 is SGDLS and CDR2 YYNGEE. V was pared by 1 base and J by 7 bases, with 6 bases between. This CDR3 spans 12 amino acids. The CDR3 coding sequence is TGTGCCAGCAGCGTACGGGTGAATGAGCAGTTCTTC. This encodes CASSVRVNEQFF.